Listed here is a single T cell receptor (beta chain). Its cognate antigen is unknown. Individual cDNA molecules had unique molecular identifiers attached to them by the library. TCRdb reprocessed the RACE reads via MiXCR and lists one record per CDR3 protein. The top ten hold 2.5% to 3.5% of the sample, which has some 200,000 distinct CDR3 sequences, almost 30% seen once. The length of the CDR3 is 13 residues. The ends lost 0 bases at V and 7 bases at J; junction bases unmatched: 3. Germline lookup yields CDR1 SGDLS and CDR2 YYNGEE. Time point here: pre-sensitization, week 0. Treatment specified: therapeutic diphenylcyclopropenone sensitization with weekly scalp DPC. The sample is drawn from a study of human T cells and chemical hapten exposure. Study-wide findings and caveats: The presence of alopecia in the donors means their immune response may differ from healthy people's.

The material was whole blood, obtained in connection with sensitization to the hapten diphenylcyclopropenone (DPC). V is TRBV9 and J is TRBJ1-2; 7 nucleotides align to TRBD1. The TCR comes from a woman in her 30s with alopecia areata. Some clones in this sample may be carry-over from other donors' samples. Written as DNA, the CDR3 is TGTGCCAGCAGCGTAGGAACAGGGGTTGGCTACACCTTC. Amino acid sequence: CASSVGTGVGYTF.